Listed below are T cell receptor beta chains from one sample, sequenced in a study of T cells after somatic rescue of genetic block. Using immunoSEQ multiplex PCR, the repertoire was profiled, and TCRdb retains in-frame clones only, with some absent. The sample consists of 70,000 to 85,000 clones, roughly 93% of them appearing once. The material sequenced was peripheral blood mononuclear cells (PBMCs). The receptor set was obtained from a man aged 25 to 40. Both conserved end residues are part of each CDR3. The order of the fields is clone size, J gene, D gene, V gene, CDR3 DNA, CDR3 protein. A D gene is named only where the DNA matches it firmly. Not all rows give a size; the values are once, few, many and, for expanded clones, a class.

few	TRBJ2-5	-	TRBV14	TGTGCCAGCAGCCATTTGGCGGATACTACCCAAGAGACCCAGTACTTC	CASSHLADTTQETQYF
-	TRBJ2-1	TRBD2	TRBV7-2	TGTGCCAGCAGCGCGTCTAGCGGGGGCTACAATGAGCAGTTCTTC	CASSASSGGYNEQFF
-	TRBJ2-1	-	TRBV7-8	TGTGCCAGCAGCTCCCGGACATACAATGAGCAGTTCTTC	CASSSRTYNEQFF
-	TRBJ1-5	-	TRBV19	TGTGCCAGTAGTATAGAAAGGGGAAATCAGCCCCAGCATTTT	CASSIERGNQPQHF
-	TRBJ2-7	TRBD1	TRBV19	TGTGCCAGTAGTACGGACAGGTACGAGCAGTACTTC	CASSTDRYEQYF
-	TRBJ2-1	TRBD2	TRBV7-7	TGTGCTAGCAGCCTTAGCGGGGGCTCCGGGAATGAGCAGTTCTTC	CASSLSGGSGNEQFF
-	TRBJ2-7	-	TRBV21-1	TGTGCCAACATGCCGGGACTAGCGACCCCCGAGCAGTACTTC	CANMPGLATPEQYF
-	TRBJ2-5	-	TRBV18	TGTGCCAGCTCACCAGGTAGGGCCAAAGAGACCCAGTACTTC	CASSPGRAKETQYF
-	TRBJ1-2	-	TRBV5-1	TGCGCCAGCAGCTTGGTTGGCAGAGACTATGGCTACACCTTC	CASSLVGRDYGYTF
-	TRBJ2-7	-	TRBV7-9	TGTGCCAGCAGCCCCAGGGACCGCCATTACGAGCAGTACTTC	CASSPRDRHYEQYF
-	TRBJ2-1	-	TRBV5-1	TGCGCCAGCAGCTTGGCCATATACAATGAGCAGTTCTTC	CASSLAIYNEQFF